The 26 T cell receptor beta chains below come from one sample, sequenced in a study of blood T cell repertoires in COVID-19. Sequencing was performed with immunoSEQ multiplex PCR; in TCRdb, only in-frame clones are kept and a portion is missing. The sample has roughly 300,000 clones; 75% to 85% are singletons. Specimen: peripheral blood. The receptors come from a human donor in a cohort sampled during active COVID-19.

The rearrangement links TRBV19 to TRBJ1-1; TRBD1 is a possible D gene (6 bases). V was shortened by 6 bases and J by 5 bases, with 13 bases between the two germline ends. Germline V gene data show CDR1 as LNHDA and CDR2 as SQIVND (reference sequence). There are 13 residues in the CDR3. CDR3 DNA: TGTGCCAGTAGGGGCGATAGGGGGACTGAAGCTTTCTTT. This sequence encodes CASRGDRGTEAFF.

CDR3 nucleotide sequence: TGTGCCAGTAGTATAGCCAGAGGGAATAGCAATCAGCCCCAGCATTTT. This translates into CASSIARGNSNQPQHF. The chain is built from TRBV19 and TRBJ1-5; D gene uncertain. This CDR3 is built from 16 residues. Germline V gene data show CDR1 as LNHDA and CDR2 as SQIVND (reference sequence). Between the trimmed V and J ends, which lost 1 base and 0 bases, there was a span of 10 bases. Looking up the rest from reference TRBV19 and TRBJ1-5 gives the full variable domain: DGGITQSPKYLFRKEGQNVTLSCEQNLNHDAMYWYRQDPGQGLRLIYYSQIVNDFQKGDIAEGYSVSREKKESFPLTVTSAQKNPTAFYLCASSIARGNSNQPQHFGDGTRLSIL.

V is TRBV5-1 and J is TRBJ2-5, with D maybe TRBD2 (7 bases). CDR1 is SGHRS, CDR2 YFSETQ, per germline. V gave up 10 bases and J gave up 5 bases, with 18 bases separating them. This CDR3 is built from 13 residues. In nucleotides, the CDR3 is TGCGCCGGGGGGGCTCTCCCTGGGGAGACCCAGTACTTC. Translated, it gives CAGGALPGETQYF.

This clone has only a few counts. The chain has TRBV7-2 and TRBJ1-5; tentatively, D is TRBD1 (5 bases). Germline CDR1 is SGHTA and CDR2 is FQGNSA. The V and J ends lost 8 bases and 0 bases respectively, with 14 bases between them. The CDR3 has 15 amino acids. This chain's CDR3 is CASSNRGTSNQPQHF. CDR3 nucleotide sequence: TGTGCCAGCTCAAACCGGGGGACTAGCAATCAGCCCCAGCATTTT.

The chain uses TRBV2 and TRBJ2-4; D is unclear. This CDR3 region has 15 residues. The germline V and J ends were trimmed by 8 bases and 0 bases, with 14 bases remaining between them. Germline loops: CDR1 SNHLY, CDR2 FYNNEI. The CDR3 DNA is TGTGCCAGCGTAAGGAACAGTCTAGCCAAAAACATTCAGTACTTC. It codes for CASVRNSLAKNIQYF.

The J gene is TRBJ1-4, the V gene TRBV29-1; TRBD1 agrees at 7 bases. V shed 3 bases, J shed 7 bases, and the junction held 8 bases outside the gene matches. Germline assignment: CDR1 SQVTM and CDR2 ANQGSEA. The CDR3 is made up of 14 amino acids. CDR3 in amino acids: CSVEPDRVGEKLFF. CDR3 in DNA: TGCAGCGTTGAGCCAGACAGGGTCGGTGAAAAACTGTTTTTT.

The chain has TRBV7-9 and TRBJ1-1; the D gene is possibly TRBD1 (5 bases). There are 13 residues in the CDR3. Deletions cut 3 bases from V and 4 bases from J, with 9 bases between. Germline V gene sequence: CDR1 SEHNR, CDR2 FQNEAQ (reference sequence). The CDR3 region is CASSFGQVTEAFF. Written as DNA, the CDR3 is TGTGCCAGCAGCTTTGGACAAGTCACTGAAGCTTTCTTT.

This rearrangement joins TRBV7-9 to TRBJ1-3; tentative D call: TRBD1 (5 bases). Germline V CDR1 and CDR2: SEHNR, FQNEAQ (reference sequence). The CDR3 spans 14 residues. V lost 5 bases and J 9 bases, leaving 17 bases between the germline ends. The CDR3 spells CASSPRGISTTIYF. The CDR3 DNA sequence: TGTGCCAGCAGCCCCCGGGGGATCAGTACCACCATATATTTT. Full variable domain (outside the CDR3, taken from reference TRBV7-9 and TRBJ1-3): DTGVSQNPRHKITKRGQNVTFRCDPISEHNRLYWYRQTLGQGPEFLTYFQNEAQLEKSRLLSDRFSAERPKGSFSTLEIQRTEQGDSAMYLCASSPRGISTTIYFGEGSWLTVV.

The gene calls are TRBV5-1 and TRBJ2-1; 14 nucleotides line up with TRBD2. V was pared by 3 bases and J by 1 base, with 6 bases of the junction left unmatched. This CDR3 has 18 amino acids. Germline V lookup: CDR1 SGHRS, CDR2 YFSETQ. The CDR3 bases are TGCGCCAGCAGCTCCTACCGGACTAGCGGGGGGTCCTACAATGAGCAGTTCTTC. This sequence encodes CASSSYRTSGGSYNEQFF.

The chain is built from TRBV6-5 and TRBJ1-2; 7 bases map to TRBD1. The ends lost 2 bases at V and 6 bases at J; junction bases unmatched: 9. Germline lookup yields CDR1 MNHEY and CDR2 SVGAGI. This CDR3 is built from 15 residues. CDR3 bases: TGTGCCAGCAGTTACGTGGTCAGGGGGTCGGATGGCTACACCTTC. The encoded protein is CASSYVVRGSDGYTF.

The chain is built from TRBV25-1 and TRBJ1-2, with D tentatively TRBD1 (5 bases). CDR1 MGHDK and CDR2 SYGVNS come from the germline V gene. CDR3 length equals 13 residues. With 3 bases removed from V and 4 bases from J, the gap between germline ends came to 9 bases. The CDR3, as DNA: TGTGCCAGCAGTGAGACAGTCACCTATGGCTACACCTTC. Amino acids: CASSETVTYGYTF.

The chain is built from TRBV5-1 and TRBJ1-3; the D gene is possibly TRBD1 (5 bases). Germline V lookup: CDR1 SGHRS, CDR2 YFSETQ. The CDR3 covers 16 residues. Trimming stripped 0 bases from V and 2 bases from J, with 12 bases between. CDR3 protein: CASSLVSGNAGNTIYF. The CDR3 region has the DNA TGCGCCAGCAGCTTGGTGTCAGGGAACGCTGGAAACACCATATATTTT. Full variable domain (outside the CDR3, taken from reference TRBV5-1 and TRBJ1-3): KAGVTQTPRYLIKTRGQQVTLSCSPISGHRSVSWYQQTPGQGLQFLFEYFSETQRNKGNFPGRFSGRQFSNSRSEMNVSTLELGDSALYLCASSLVSGNAGNTIYFGEGSWLTVV.

V usage is TRBV19 and J usage is TRBJ1-2, with a weak D call TRBD1 (6 bases). V lost 7 bases, J lost 3 bases, and 18 bases lay in between. The CDR3 runs to 15 residues. CDR1 LNHDA and CDR2 SQIVND come from the germline V gene (reference sequence). The CDR3 sequence is CASTGRGGAYYGYTF. CDR3 bases: TGTGCCAGTACCGGGAGGGGGGGAGCCTACTATGGCTACACCTTC.

V usage is TRBV12-5 and J usage is TRBJ2-5; a possible D gene is TRBD2 (6 bases). Trimming took off 3 bases at V and 5 bases at J, with 25 bases between the two ends. The CDR3 is 18 residues long. Per the germline V gene, CDR1 is LGHNT and CDR2 is FRNRAP. The CDR3 DNA follows: TGTGCTAGTGGTTTCGCCCCGGATGGGGGACTCATCGAGGAGACCCAGTACTTC. Residues: CASGFAPDGGLIEETQYF.

The chain couples TRBV6-5 to TRBJ1-5; TRBD1 is a possible D gene (5 bases). The CDR3 totals 13 residues. V lost 2 bases, J lost 6 bases, and 8 bases lay in between. Per the germline V gene, CDR1 is MNHEY and CDR2 is SVGAGI. This CDR3 is CASSYGRGQPQHF. The CDR3, as DNA: TGTGCCAGCAGTTACGGGAGGGGTCAGCCCCAGCATTTT.

V and J are TRBV10-3 and TRBJ1-3; possible D gene TRBD1, 5 bases. This CDR3 region has 16 residues. Germline CDR1 ENHRY, CDR2 SYGVKD. The V and J ends lost 3 bases and 1 base respectively, with 13 bases between them. CDR3 bases: TGTGCCATCAGTGACGAGACAGAGTATTCTGGAAACACCATATATTTT. The encoded protein is CAISDETEYSGNTIYF.

This chain's CDR3 is CASSNTASSYNEQFF. CDR3 in DNA: TGCGCCAGCAGTAATACGGCTAGCTCCTACAATGAGCAGTTCTTC. This chain uses TRBV5-1 with TRBJ2-1; D is uncertain. V was shortened by 5 bases and J by 0 bases, with 12 bases between the two germline ends. Germline-derived CDR1 and CDR2 are SGHRS and YFSETQ. The length of the CDR3 is 15 residues.

The genes are TRBV9 and TRBJ2-7; perhaps TRBD1 as D (5 bases). The V gene's germline CDR1 is SGDLS and CDR2 YYNGEE. V was cut by 2 bases and J by 6 bases, with 9 bases left in between. The CDR3 consists of 12 residues. The CDR3 is CASSVREGEQYF. The CDR3 region has the DNA TGTGCCAGCAGCGTCAGGGAAGGCGAGCAGTACTTC.

This clone has only one observation. This chain uses TRBV7-9 with TRBJ1-1; D possibly corresponds to TRBD1 (6 bases). The germline V gene has CDR1 SEHNR and CDR2 FQNEAQ (reference sequence). The V end lost 0 bases, the J end lost 11 bases, and 16 bases lay between the germline ends. CDR3 length: 14 amino acids. Here the CDR3 DNA reads TGTGCCAGCAGCTTAGCGGCTACGCGGGGGGCGGCTTTCTTT. It encodes CASSLAATRGAAFF.

This sequence joins TRBV19 and TRBJ1-5; D is ambiguous. The CDR3 has 14 residues. Between the trimmed V and J ends, which lost 7 bases and 8 bases, there was a span of 18 bases. CDR1 LNHDA and CDR2 SQIVND come from the germline V gene (reference sequence). The CDR3: CASTTVEGWKPQHF. As DNA, the CDR3 is TGTGCCAGTACTACAGTGGAGGGTTGGAAGCCCCAGCATTTT.

CDR3 DNA sequence: TGTGCCAGCAGCTTGCCATACGGGGACACCGGGGAGCTGTTTTTT. It translates to CASSLPYGDTGELFF. The chain joins TRBV5-4 to TRBJ2-2; the D gene is possibly TRBD2 (5 bases). The CDR3 runs to 15 residues. Germline values: CDR1 SGHNT, CDR2 YYREEE (reference sequence). Trimming pared 1 base from V and 3 bases from J, leaving 10 bases between.

This CDR3 is CASSQDRRTDTQYF. As DNA, the CDR3 is TGTGCCAGCAGCCAAGATCGTCGGACAGATACGCAGTATTTT. The rearrangement uses TRBV3-1 (or the pseudogene TRBV3-2) and TRBJ2-3; D is unclear. From germline, CDR1 is LGHDT and CDR2 YNNKEL (reference sequence). V was pared by 0 bases and J by 3 bases, with 7 bases between. The CDR3 is 14 residues long.

V gene TRBV5-1 combines with J gene TRBJ2-2; 7 bases fit TRBD1. The ends lost 1 base at V and 1 base at J; junction bases unmatched: 7. Germline V lookup: CDR1 SGHRS, CDR2 YFSETQ. This CDR3 is built from 17 residues. DNA of the CDR3: TGCGCCAGCAGCTTGTTTATCGGGACAGAGAACACCGGGGAGCTGTTTTTT. Translated: CASSLFIGTENTGELFF.

This clone was detected only once. J is TRBJ1-5 and V is TRBV2; perhaps TRBD1 as D (5 bases). V was clipped by 8 bases and J by 2 bases, with 10 bases between them. The CDR3 covers 13 residues. CDR1 and CDR2 (germline): SNHLY, FYNNEI. The CDR3 bases are TGTGCCAGCGATGACAGCGGCAATCAGCCCCAGCATTTT. This gives the protein CASDDSGNQPQHF.

For the CDR3, the DNA is TGTGCCAGCAGGAAGACCGGGACAGGGAACTATGGCTACACCTTC. The encoded protein is CASRKTGTGNYGYTF. This sequence joins TRBV6-5 and TRBJ1-2; 9 nucleotides align to TRBD1. The length of the CDR3 is 15 residues. CDR1 MNHEY and CDR2 SVGAGI come from the germline V gene. V was pared by 6 bases and J by 2 bases, with 7 bases of the junction left unmatched.

V and J are TRBV7-2 and TRBJ2-2; D remains ambiguous. The CDR3 covers 14 residues. With 0 bases removed from V and 5 bases from J, the gap between germline ends came to 7 bases. CDR1 and CDR2 (germline): SGHTA, FQGNSA. CDR3 loop: CASSLAPHTGELFF. CDR3 DNA: TGTGCCAGCAGCTTAGCCCCCCATACCGGGGAGCTGTTTTTT.